These 5 T cell receptor beta chains were sequenced from one sample in a study of type 1 regulatory T cells. No antigen has been identified for these receptors. TCRdb reanalysed the reads using MiXCR and keeps one entry per CDR3 protein. The sample includes 5,500 to 7,000 distinct CDR3 sequences, under 30% of them seen just once. Sequenced input: cultured T cells, either the whole culture or a sorted T cell fraction (not recorded which). Indicated subset: Tr1-enriched cell product generated in vitro against host alloantigens. The receptors were gathered from a human donor in good health.

The chain employs TRBV5-4 and TRBJ2-5; D is unresolved. There are 15 residues in the CDR3. Per germline, CDR1 SGHNT and CDR2 YYREEE (reference sequence). V lost 3 bases, J lost 0 bases, and 12 bases lay in between. The CDR3 DNA sequence: TGTGCCAGCAGCTCCCTAGGAAAAAACCAAGAGACCCAGTACTTC. It specifies CASSSLGKNQETQYF.

In DNA form, the CDR3 reads TGTGCCAGCAGTTTAAAAGGGACAGCCTACAATGAGCAGTTCTTC. It is translated as CASSLKGTAYNEQFF. V gene TRBV6-5 combines with J gene TRBJ2-1; 7 nucleotides line up with TRBD1. The V segment lost 4 bases and the J segment 2 bases; nucleotides outside the gene matches: 5. In germline, CDR1 is MNHEY, CDR2 SVGAGI. The CDR3 runs to 15 residues.

In this sample, this clonotype is medium-sized (0.01 to 0.1%). The chain couples TRBV4-1 to TRBJ2-1; no firm D call. Germline V lookup: CDR1 MGHRA, CDR2 YSYEKL. This CDR3 contains 17 residues. The V gene lost 2 bases and the J gene lost 9 bases, with 23 bases spanning the gap. CDR3 protein: CASSQYPPPRSQSEQFF. The CDR3 DNA follows: TGCGCCAGCAGCCAATACCCGCCCCCTAGGAGCCAAAGTGAGCAGTTCTTC.

This clonotype is categorized as medium-sized. The CDR3 nucleotides are TGTGCCAGCTCACGGGGACAGCAGCAAGAGACCCAGTACTTC. Translation gives CASSRGQQQETQYF. The J gene is TRBJ2-5, the V gene TRBV18, with TRBD1 matching over 7 bases. Trimming cost V 4 bases and J 2 bases; bases outside gene matches: 4. The CDR3 contains 14 residues. Germline V CDR1 and CDR2: KGHSH, LQKENI. The full variable domain, its missing parts supplied by reference TRBV18 and TRBJ2-5, is NAGVMQNPRHLVRRRGQEARLRCSPMKGHSHVYWYRQLPEEGLKFMVYLQKENIIDESGMPKERFSAEFPKEGPSILRIQQVVRGDSAAYFCASSRGQQQETQYFGPGTRLLVL.

By proportion, this clonotype is medium-sized. The rearrangement joins TRBV7-2 to TRBJ1-2; 9 bases are a match to TRBD1. The CDR3 extends over 18 amino acids. Germline V gene sequence: CDR1 SGHTA, CDR2 FQGNSA. After removal of 3 bases from V and 5 bases from J, the junction contained 16 bases not matched to a gene. CDR3 amino acids: CASSFFGTGRGNTYGYTF. DNA for the CDR3: TGTGCCAGCAGCTTCTTCGGGACAGGGAGGGGAAATACTTATGGCTACACCTTC.